The T cell receptor beta chain under discussion was sequenced for a study of Ad26.COV2.S vaccination and SARS-CoV-2 variants (dated by TCRdb to the early 2020s). Notes on the research overall: Donors in the vaccine arm were drawn from COV1001, a multicentre, randomized, double-blind, placebo-controlled phase I-IIa trial testing Ad26.COV2.S in healthy adults. Ad26.COV2.S was administered intramuscularly at 5 x 10^10 or 1 x 10^11 viral particles, either as a single shot or as two shots given 56 days apart. Blinding of investigators to trial group allocation was maintained during experiments and outcome assessment. A total of 32 samples were included in the TCR-sequenced set, comprising 19 Ad26.COV2.S vaccine recipients, 5 placebo recipients and 8 SARS-CoV-2 convalescent individuals. TCRbeta repertoire sequencing was used to assess the specificity and breadth of SARS-CoV-2-reactive T cell receptors after Ad26.COV2.S vaccination. Participants in the trial were split at random into five groups of five each, receiving low-dose or high-dose Ad26.COV2.S once or twice, or else placebo on both occasions. What the work shows at the level of the full study, not this receptor alone: The study was not powered for comparison of responses between vaccine doses or regimens. The authors noted that total T cell responses may have been underestimated by the TCR breadth and depth analyses. After vaccination, spike-specific CD8+ and CD4+ T cell responses were reported to show substantial breadth. Vaccine and placebo recipients had comparable non-spike TCR breadth, which fits with the vaccine containing only spike. Ad26.COV2.S recipients had higher spike-specific TCR breadth than placebo recipients (P = 0.0014).

TCRbeta CDR3 regions were sequenced with the immunoSEQ Assay. After extraction, genomic DNA underwent amplification by bias-controlled multiplex PCR, followed by high-throughput sequencing. The paper's processing steps were these. Collapsing and filtering of sequences were performed to quantify the absolute abundance of each unique TCRbeta CDR3 region. T cell fraction was estimated by normalizing TCRbeta template counts to usable DNA, which was measured by amplifying reference genes present in all nucleated cells. Repertoire TCRs were annotated as SARS-CoV-2-specific by exact matching of V gene, CDR3 amino acid sequence and J gene to a known reactive TCR set. The reference SARS-CoV-2 TCR set came from MIRA and was filtered for enrichment in COVID-19-positive ImmuneCODE repertoires, removing public or cross-reactive TCRs. Using the MIRA antigens, annotated TCRs were further analysed by specific ORF or by position within an ORF. Depth was the summed frequency of annotated unique rearrangements, while breadth was defined as annotated unique rearrangements over total unique productive rearrangements. TCR breadth was compared between groups using two-sided Wilcoxon rank-sum tests. What TCRdb holds here is the immuneACCESS table cut down to in-frame rearrangements. Part of the clones is not present; checked against another copy, under half of the missing clones reflect an unresolved V gene, and the others are unexplained. The DNA gave D and trimming, while V, J and clone size come from that table. The sample yields hundreds of thousands of clones; about 90% were counted once. The ten most abundant clones make up over 1.3% of the sample.

From the cysteine through the phenylalanine, the CDR3 covers 13 amino acids. Only the CDR3 portion is preserved as DNA: 39 bases, with reading frame beginning at the first base. Compared with germline, V lacks 3 bases and J lacks 7 bases; bases without a gene match: 6. The germline V gene yields SGHTA for CDR1 and FQGNSA for CDR2. Interpreted using the paper, the treatment or condition label stands for: roughly 19 received Ad26.COV2.S at low or high dose, single or two shots; 5 received placebo; per-sample allocation not given. For vaccine and placebo recipients, the sequenced repertoires came from samples collected on day 63 after the first injection. Between 29 July and 7 August 2020, Cohort 1b enrolled 20 to 30 adults aged 18-55 years at one site in Boston, USA. As a vaccine, Ad26.COV2.S was a replication-incompetent adenovirus type 26 vector that expressed a prefusion-stabilized SARS-CoV-2 spike protein derived from the original Wuhan strain.

Remarks on this clone: Its antigen is unknown. Per-base qualities were not stored, and no clone one base away is much larger.

The sequences come from peripheral blood, collected in a trial of Ad26.COV2.S vaccine versus placebo. The chain was built from TRBV7-2 and TRBJ2-7; 7 bases in the junction line up with TRBD1. The source is a person aged 18-60 years who received the Ad26.COV2.S COVID-19 vaccine or a placebo. The CDR3 protein is CASSLGQLREQYF. The sequenced DNA: TGTGCCAGCAGCTTGGGACAGCTTCGTGAGCAGTACTTC.